This paragraph reports one T cell receptor (beta chain). Its target is unknown. The J segment lost 0 bases and the V segment lost 3 bases, leaving 7 bases of the junction unmatched. CDR3 size: 17 residues. Germline V gives CDR1 SEHNR, CDR2 FQNEAQ (reference sequence). As the method for making TCR beta libraries, quantitative 5'-RACE with molecular barcodes was used. Via MiXCR, TCRdb re-called the 5' RACE reads, giving one row per CDR3 protein. The sample holds about 92,000 distinct CDR3 sequences, 8.8% seen once. These data are taken from a study of CD8 T cells in ankylosing spondylitis. Whole-study findings and limits: Blood of patients with ankylosing spondylitis appeared to be characterized by a TCR beta motif of fewer than 10 highly homologous variants. Reportedly, matched ankylosing spondylitis synovial fluid was significantly enriched for disease-linked clones.

This clonotype was sampled from a male donor with ankylosing spondylitis or in good health (not recorded which). The sample was blood, either unsorted or a sorted T cell fraction (not recorded which). The rearrangement uses TRBV7-9 and TRBJ2-1; 8 bases agree with TRBD2. The CDR3 coding sequence is TGTGCCAGCAGCTTTCCGCCGGGGGGGGGCTCCTACAATGAGCAGTTCTTC. The encoded protein is CASSFPPGGGSYNEQFF.